This T cell receptor (beta chain) was documented in a study of Ad26.COV2.S vaccination and SARS-CoV-2 variants. The overall study: By the intramuscular route, Ad26.COV2.S was given once, or twice 56 days apart.

Regarding treatment: 15 to 20 received Ad26.COV2.S at low or high dose, single or two shots; roughly 5 received placebo; per-sample allocation not given. Day 63 after the first vaccine or placebo injection was the time point for sampling. What was given as vaccine was an Ad26 vector encoding Wuhan-strain SARS-CoV-2 spike. Clones were read by immunoSEQ multiplex PCR, and TCRdb kept only the in-frame ones, dropping some. The table shows some 420,000 clones, with more than 75% occurring only once. Germline CDR1 and CDR2: LGHNA and YSLEER. CDR3 size: 15 residues. V lost 1 base to trimming and J lost 3 bases, with 13 bases between them. With respect to this clone: The antigen remains unidentified.

The study's findings and limits: There was reportedly substantial breadth in spike-specific CD8+ and CD4+ T cell responses after vaccination. Responses of T cells in total may have been underestimated by the TCR breadth and depth analyses.

This chain joins TRBV4-3 and TRBJ2-7; D is tentatively TRBD1 or TRBD2 (5 bases each). Material: peripheral blood, obtained in a trial of Ad26.COV2.S vaccine versus placebo. This TCR was sampled from a person between 18 and 60 years old who received the Ad26.COV2.S COVID-19 vaccine or a placebo. DNA of the CDR3: TGCGCCAGCAGCCAAGGCCGGGGCCAAAGCTACGAGCAGTACTTC. Translation: CASSQGRGQSYEQYF.